Sequencing of this T cell receptor (beta chain) was carried out in a study of beta chain features in type 1 diabetes. The entirety of the isolated RNA underwent reverse transcription, so expressed TCRB transcripts were sequenced. Sequencing was performed with immunoSEQ multiplex PCR; in TCRdb, only in-frame clones are kept and a portion is missing. Of hundreds of thousands of clones in the sample, 9.5% to 12% are singletons; the top ten hold 0.04% to 0.05%. This clone has only a few counts. With 8 bases removed from V and 6 bases from J, the gap between germline ends came to 8 bases. This CDR3 contains 11 residues. Germline V CDR1 and CDR2: MNHEY, SVGAGI.

The material sequenced was naive CD4+ T cells from blood. This chain joins TRBV6-5 and TRBJ2-1; no definite D call. The receptor was derived from a woman aged 18 to 35 in good health. This chain's CDR3 is CASRGLNEQFF. CDR3 bases: TGTGCCAGCCGAGGCCTCAATGAGCAGTTCTTC.